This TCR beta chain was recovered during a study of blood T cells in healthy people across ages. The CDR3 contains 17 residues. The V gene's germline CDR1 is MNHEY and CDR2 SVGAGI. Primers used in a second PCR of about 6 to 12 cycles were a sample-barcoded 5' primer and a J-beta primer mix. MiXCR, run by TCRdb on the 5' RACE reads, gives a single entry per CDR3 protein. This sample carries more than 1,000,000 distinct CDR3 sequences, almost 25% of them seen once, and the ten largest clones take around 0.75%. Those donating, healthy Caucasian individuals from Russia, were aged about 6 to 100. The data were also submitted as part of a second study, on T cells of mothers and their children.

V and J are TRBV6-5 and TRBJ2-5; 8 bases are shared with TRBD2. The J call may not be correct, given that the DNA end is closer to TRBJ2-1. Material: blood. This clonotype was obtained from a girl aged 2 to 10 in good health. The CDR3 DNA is TGTGCCAGCAGTTTTCAAGTGGGACTAGTGGAGGGTAATGAGCAGTTCTTC. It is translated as CASSFQVGLVEGNEQFF.